A single sample is the source of the 25 T cell receptor beta chains below, sequenced in a study of cytomegalovirus exposure and HLA in healthy donors. TCRdb's table, derived via immunoSEQ multiplex PCR, lists solely in-frame clones and lacks some. The profile covers roughly 150,000 clones, with roughly nine tenths appearing a single time and 4.2% taken by the ten largest. Input material: PBMCs. The receptor source for this set is a man aged 18 to 30 in good health and CMV-seropositive.

This clone showed up just once. The chain combines TRBV27 with TRBJ1-5; 7 nucleotides line up with TRBD1. Looked up from germline, CDR1 is MNHEY and CDR2 is SMNVEV (reference sequence). The CDR3 extends over 14 amino acids. J lost 5 bases, V lost 5 bases, and 6 bases had no gene match. The CDR3 spells CASSLGGADQPQHF. CDR3 nucleotides: TGTGCCAGCAGTCTAGGGGGCGCGGATCAGCCCCAGCATTTT.

The V and J genes are TRBV10-3 and TRBJ2-1, with 8 bases lining up with TRBD2. Germline V gene data show CDR1 as ENHRY and CDR2 as SYGVKD. The CDR3 is made up of 15 amino acids. Trimming at V came to 10 bases and at J to 8 bases, leaving 16 bases not matched to a gene. The CDR3 DNA is TGTGCCACCCAACGGATGGTAGCGGGGTGGGATGAGCAGTTCTTC. Translation: CATQRMVAGWDEQFF.

The chain has TRBV5-8 and TRBJ1-3; D not resolved. Germline-derived CDR1 and CDR2 are SGHTS and YDEGEE. V gave up 6 bases and J gave up 0 bases, with 13 bases separating them. The CDR3 contains 15 residues. CDR3 sequence (DNA): TGTGCCAGCACCTTCACAGTGATCTCTGGAAACACCATATATTTT. Protein product: CASTFTVISGNTIYF.

V and J are TRBV4-2 and TRBJ2-7, with 8 bases identical to TRBD2. The ends lost 0 bases at V and 0 bases at J; junction bases unmatched: 7. Germline V gives CDR1 LGHNA, CDR2 YNFKEQ. The CDR3 length is 17 residues. The CDR3 reads CASSQDLSGSLSYEQYF. CDR3 nucleotides: TGTGCCAGCAGCCAAGATTTAAGCGGGAGCCTCTCCTACGAGCAGTACTTC.

This clone has a handful of counts. The J gene is TRBJ1-1, the V gene TRBV7-6, with 8 positions matching TRBD1. The CDR3 runs to 15 residues. After removal of 1 base from V and 3 bases from J, the junction contained 4 bases not matched to a gene. Germline loops: CDR1 SGHVS, CDR2 FNYEAQ. CDR3 protein: CASSLEDREDTEAFF. The CDR3 DNA is TGTGCCAGCAGCTTAGAGGACAGGGAGGACACTGAAGCTTTCTTT.

The rearrangement joins TRBV4-1 to TRBJ2-7; TRBD2 matches at 10 bases. V was pared by 0 bases and J by 2 bases, with 19 bases of the junction left unmatched. Germline V gives CDR1 MGHRA, CDR2 YSYEKL. This CDR3 comprises 21 residues. CDR3 nucleotides: TGCGCCAGCAGCCAAGATCCAAGACGGACTAGCGGAGGACCCAGAGCCTACGAGCAGTACTTC. This translates into CASSQDPRRTSGGPRAYEQYF.

The V call is TRBV4-1, the J call TRBJ2-7, with 9 bases matching TRBD1. With V trimmed by 1 base and J by 3 bases, 16 bases remained unmatched. Germline V gene sequence: CDR1 MGHRA, CDR2 YSYEKL. The CDR3 loop spans 19 amino acids. CDR3 sequence reads: CASSQGLPGTGSYGYEQYF. The CDR3 DNA reads as TGCGCCAGCAGCCAAGGGCTTCCCGGGACAGGGTCGTATGGCTACGAGCAGTACTTC.

In DNA form, the CDR3 reads TGTGCCAGCAGCGGCAGGGGTTTAGGCCCGAATGGCTACACCTTC. This gives the protein CASSGRGLGPNGYTF. The V and J genes are TRBV5-6 and TRBJ1-2; tentatively, D is TRBD1 (6 bases). There are 15 residues in the CDR3. Germline loops: CDR1 SGHDT, CDR2 YYEEEE. Trimming pared 4 bases from V and 6 bases from J, leaving 19 bases between.

The V call is TRBV9, the J call TRBJ2-2; 12 bases fit TRBD2. Per germline, CDR1 SGDLS and CDR2 YYNGEE. The CDR3 extends over 17 amino acids. V dropped 0 bases and J dropped 5; count of bases not matched to a gene: 5. CDR3 DNA: TGTGCCAGCAGCGTAGCTACGGGACTAGCGGGTACCGGGGAGCTGTTTTTT. It translates to CASSVATGLAGTGELFF.

The chain recombines TRBV11-2 with TRBJ2-1; 9 bases fit TRBD2. Germline CDR1 SGHAT, CDR2 FQNNGV. This CDR3 has 13 amino acids. Trimming removed 8 bases from V and 8 bases from J; junction bases left unmatched: 7. The CDR3 DNA is TGTGCCAGCGGGACTAGCACGGTTCATGAGCAGTTCTTC. It codes for CASGTSTVHEQFF.

This clone has more than one count but fewer than ten. The chain employs TRBV18 and TRBJ2-7, with 7 positions matching TRBD1. V dropped 3 bases and J dropped 3; count of bases not matched to a gene: 2. Germline V lookup: CDR1 KGHSH, CDR2 LQKENI. The length of the CDR3 is 13 residues. The CDR3 region is CASSPGQLYEQYF. CDR3 bases: TGTGCCAGCTCACCGGGACAGCTCTACGAGCAGTACTTC. Supplemented by reference TRBV18 and TRBJ2-7, the full variable domain reads NAGVMQNPRHLVRRRGQEARLRCSPMKGHSHVYWYRQLPEEGLKFMVYLQKENIIDESGMPKERFSAEFPKEGPSILRIQQVVRGDSAAYFCASSPGQLYEQYFGPGTRLTVT.

This clone was observed a handful of times. The chain uses TRBV15 and TRBJ1-3, with D perhaps TRBD1 (5 bases). This CDR3 spans 18 amino acids. Germline V gene data show CDR1 as LNHNV and CDR2 as YYDKDF (reference sequence). The ends were cut back, 0 bases at V and 3 bases at J, with 18 bases in the middle. DNA of the CDR3: TGTGCCACCAGCAGAGAGACCGGGGGGGGGTTTGGTGGAAACACCATATATTTT. It is translated as CATSRETGGGFGGNTIYF.

This clone was counted once. The rearrangement joins TRBV15 to TRBJ2-5; TRBD1 might be the D (5 bases). Trimming left V 8 bases short and J 2 bases short, with 12 bases between. This CDR3 comprises 13 residues. In germline, CDR1 is LNHNV, CDR2 YYDKDF (reference sequence). The CDR3 here is CATQGGPQETQYF. CDR3 nucleotide sequence: TGTGCCACCCAGGGCGGACCTCAAGAGACCCAGTACTTC.

The gene calls are TRBV7-9 and TRBJ2-2, with 9 bases that match TRBD1. Germline V gene data show CDR1 as SEHNR and CDR2 as FQNEAQ (reference sequence). The CDR3 is 17 amino acids. V was clipped by 2 bases and J by 1 base; unmatched bases: 5. The CDR3 nucleotides are TGTGCCAGCAGCTTATTACCGGGACAGGGGAACACCGGGGAGCTGTTTTTT. Translated: CASSLLPGQGNTGELFF.

In its sample, this clone was seen once. The chain recombines TRBV27 with TRBJ1-2, with TRBD1 matching over 8 bases. The CDR3 has 14 amino acids. V was pared by 0 bases and J by 8 bases, with 5 bases of the junction left unmatched. Looked up from germline, CDR1 is MNHEY and CDR2 is SMNVEV (reference sequence). Here the CDR3 DNA reads TGTGCCAGCAGTTTATCACCAGGGGGCAGGGGCTACACCTTC. It is translated as CASSLSPGGRGYTF.

The CDR3 nucleotides read TGTGCCAGCGGCTGGACTGAAGCTTTCTTT. Protein sequence: CASGWTEAFF. J is TRBJ1-1 and V is TRBV27; D is unresolved. The CDR3 loop spans 10 amino acids. Trimming stripped 8 bases from V and 5 bases from J, with 6 bases between. CDR1 MNHEY and CDR2 SMNVEV come from the germline V gene (reference sequence).

The rearrangement uses TRBV11-1 and TRBJ2-1, with TRBD1 matching 9 bases. Per the germline V gene, CDR1 is SGHAT and CDR2 is FQDESV (reference sequence). The CDR3 contains 15 residues. Losses at the gene ends were 6 bases for V and 1 base for J; bases not matched to a gene: 4. In DNA form, the CDR3 reads TGTGCCAGCAGATCCGGGACAGGGTCCTACAATGAGCAGTTCTTC. Its translation is CASRSGTGSYNEQFF.

This sequence joins TRBV19 and TRBJ2-3, with D possibly being TRBD2 (6 bases). The CDR3 contains 14 residues. V shed 3 bases and J shed 5 bases, with 12 bases lying between them. Germline CDR1 reads LNHDA; CDR2 reads SQIVND (reference sequence). This CDR3 is CASSIAGRLDTQYF. The CDR3 DNA is TGTGCCAGTAGTATTGCGGGGAGGTTAGATACGCAGTATTTT.

The J gene is TRBJ2-5, the V gene TRBV2; no definite D call. Per germline, CDR1 SNHLY and CDR2 FYNNEI. Trimming stripped 3 bases from V and 5 bases from J, with 7 bases between. The CDR3 is 12 residues long. This CDR3 is CASSDPLETQYF. The DNA of the CDR3 is TGTGCCAGCAGTGATCCGTTGGAGACCCAGTACTTC.

This chain uses TRBV4-1 with TRBJ1-3; D gene ambiguous. This CDR3 region has 13 residues. Trimming removed 6 bases from V and 0 bases from J, with 6 bases in between. Germline values: CDR1 MGHRA, CDR2 YSYEKL. The CDR3 here is CASSRSSGNTIYF. Here the CDR3 DNA reads TGCGCCAGCAGTCGGAGCTCTGGAAACACCATATATTTT.

The V gene is TRBV28, the J gene TRBJ1-3; D uncertain. In germline, CDR1 is MDHEN, CDR2 SYDVKM. This CDR3 is 16 amino acids long. Trimming removed 6 bases at V and 2 bases at J, with 17 bases between. CDR3 DNA sequence: TGTGCCAGCAGCCTGGACTTTTTAATGGCTGGAAACACCATATATTTT. Translated: CASSLDFLMAGNTIYF.

The chain links TRBV13 to TRBJ2-7; weak D call: TRBD2 (6 bases). CDR3 length equals 15 residues. Trimming removed 6 bases at V and 5 bases at J, with 20 bases between. Per germline, CDR1 PRHDT and CDR2 FYEKMQ (reference sequence). The CDR3 DNA reads TGTGCCAGCAGACGCATCGGGACTGCGGCCAACGAGCAGTACTTC. This encodes CASRRIGTAANEQYF.

The gene calls are TRBV7-6 and TRBJ2-3; D uncertain. V gave up 1 base and J gave up 6 bases, with 11 bases separating them. This CDR3 has 14 residues. CDR1 is SGHVS and CDR2 is FNYEAQ in the germline V gene. The CDR3 DNA reads as TGTGCCAGCAGCTTAGGGGTAGCTTCGGATACGCAGTATTTT. Protein: CASSLGVASDTQYF. Full variable domain (remainder filled in from reference TRBV7-6 and TRBJ2-3): GAGVSQSPRYKVTKRGQDVALRCDPISGHVSLYWYRQALGQGPEFLTYFNYEAQQDKSGLPNDRFSAERPEGSISTLTIQRTEQRDSAMYRCASSLGVASDTQYFGPGTRLTVL.

The chain recombines TRBV5-4 with TRBJ1-1; TRBD1 is a possible D gene (5 bases). Germline CDR1 is SGHNT and CDR2 is YYREEE (reference sequence). CDR3 length: 15 amino acids. V gave up 4 bases and J gave up 1 base, with 14 bases separating them. CDR3 in DNA: TGTGCCAGCAGCCGCGGGGCTATCTCGAACACTGAAGCTTTCTTT. This gives the protein CASSRGAISNTEAFF.

This clone was counted a single time. The genes are TRBV28 and TRBJ1-5, with a weak D call TRBD1 (6 bases). The CDR3 loop spans 13 amino acids. Germline V lookup: CDR1 MDHEN, CDR2 SYDVKM. V was clipped by 2 bases and J by 9 bases, with 11 bases between them. DNA of the CDR3: TGTGCCAGCAGTTTAGCCTCCAGGGGGCCCCAGCATTTT. This translates into CASSLASRGPQHF.